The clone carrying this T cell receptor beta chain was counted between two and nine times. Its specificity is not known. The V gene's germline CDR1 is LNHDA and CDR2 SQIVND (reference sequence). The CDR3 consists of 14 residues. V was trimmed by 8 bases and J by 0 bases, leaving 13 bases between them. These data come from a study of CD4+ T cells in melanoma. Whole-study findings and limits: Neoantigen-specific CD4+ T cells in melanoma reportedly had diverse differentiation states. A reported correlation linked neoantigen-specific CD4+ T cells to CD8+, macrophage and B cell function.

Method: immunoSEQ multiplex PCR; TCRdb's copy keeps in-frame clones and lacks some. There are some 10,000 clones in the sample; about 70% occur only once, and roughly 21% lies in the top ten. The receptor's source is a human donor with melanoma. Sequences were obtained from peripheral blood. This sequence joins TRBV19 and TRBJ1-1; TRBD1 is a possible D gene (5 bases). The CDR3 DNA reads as TGTGCCAGTCAAAGGGGCCGTGTGAACACTGAAGCTTTCTTT. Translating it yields CASQRGRVNTEAFF. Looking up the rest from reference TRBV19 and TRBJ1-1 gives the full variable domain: DGGITQSPKYLFRKEGQNVTLSCEQNLNHDAMYWYRQDPGQGLRLIYYSQIVNDFQKGDIAEGYSVSREKKESFPLTVTSAQKNPTAFYLCASQRGRVNTEAFFGQGTRLTVV.